The T cell receptor beta chain under discussion was sequenced for a study of control samples from healthy donors and cancer patients. The repertoire was sequenced with immunoSEQ multiplex PCR; TCRdb's copy has only in-frame clones and lacks some. The repertoire includes about 160,000 clones, around 94% of them detected once, and about 14% sits in the top ten. This CDR3 has 15 amino acids. The germline gives CDR1 LGHNA, CDR2 YNFKEQ. Trimming stripped 4 bases from V and 6 bases from J, with 16 bases between. This sequence joins TRBV4-2 and TRBJ2-4, with D perhaps TRBD1 (6 bases). The specimen was PBMCs. The TCR originated in a man in his sixties with colorectal cancer. The DNA for the CDR3 is TGTGCCAGCAGCCTTAACTGGGACACCGGAAACATTCAGTACTTC. Amino acid sequence: CASSLNWDTGNIQYF.